This is a list of T cell receptor beta chains from one sample in a study of tumor-infiltrating lymphocytes in primary liver carcinoma. Each CDR3 protein gets one entry after TCRdb re-called the multiplex PCR reads with MiXCR. The sample has about 330,000 distinct CDR3 sequences; almost 65% are singletons. Sequenced: peripheral blood. The receptors derive from a middle-aged man with primary liver carcinoma and hepatitis B virus infection. The CDR3 runs from the conserved cysteine through the conserved F or W. D genes are given only for firm matches. Clone size is stated in some rows and not others, as once, few, many or a class when expanded.

d_call	v_call	clone_size	j_call	cdr3_aa	cdr3_nt
-	TRBV11-3	-	TRBJ2-1	CASSPGTDGSGEQFF	TGTGCCAGCAGCCCGGGGACCGATGGCAGCGGTGAGCAGTTCTTC
-	TRBV29-1	-	TRBJ2-4	CSTEQGNIQCF	TGCAGCACCGAACAGGGAAACATTCAGTGCTTC
TRBD1	TRBV6-6	few	TRBJ2-5	CASSGQGGGTQYF	TGTGCCAGCAGTGGACAGGGTGGGGGGACCCAGTACTTC
-	TRBV11-2	-	TRBJ2-2	CVSSLVKNTVERFF	TGTGTCAGCAGCTTAGTCAAGAACACCGTGGAGCGGTTTTTT
-	TRBV29-1	many	TRBJ1-1	CSARNTEAFF	TGCAGCGCTAGGAACACTGAAGCTTTCTTT
TRBD2	TRBV20-1	few	TRBJ2-1	CSGGTSGRGYNEQFF	TGCAGCGGAGGGACTAGCGGGAGGGGGTACAATGAGCAGTTCTTC
-	TRBV7-9	-	TRBJ2-7	CAGSAEGWSSYEQYF	TGTGCCGGCAGCGCAGAGGGGTGGAGCTCCTACGAGCAGTACTTC
TRBD2	TRBV6-6	-	TRBJ2-1	CASSYPTVWRESSYNEQFF	TGTGCCAGCAGTTACCCCACGGTCTGGCGGGAGAGCTCCTACAATGAGCAGTTCTTC
-	TRBV28	-	TRBJ2-7	CVSRSRSYEKYF	TGTGTCAGCAGGAGCAGATCCTACGAGAAGTACTTC
-	TRBV13	-	TRBJ2-1	CASSARFSSSYNEQFF	TGTGCCAGCAGCGCTCGGTTTTCCAGCTCCTACAATGAGCAGTTCTTC
-	TRBV6-5	-	TRBJ2-2	CASSEDLSYWGGELFF	TGTGCCAGTAGCGAAGATCTGTCCTACTGGGGAGGGGAGCTGTTTTTT
TRBD1	TRBV12-3/TRBV12-4	many	TRBJ1-4	CASSLKTGGFEKLFF	TGTGCCAGCAGCCTAAAGACAGGGGGCTTTGAAAAACTGTTTTTT
TRBD2	TRBV12-3/TRBV12-4	many	TRBJ2-1	CASSFRASGRPPYNEQFF	TGTGCCAGCAGTTTTCGGGCTAGCGGGAGGCCCCCCTACAATGAGCAGTTCTTC
TRBD2	TRBV29-1	-	TRBJ2-7	CGAGAGNSYEQYF	TGTGGCGCCGGAGCGGGGAACTCCTACGAGCAGTACTTC
-	TRBV6-6	-	TRBJ2-3	CASSHPGQRLDTQYF	TGTGCCAGTAGCCACCCCGGACAGAGGTTAGATACGCAGTATTTT
TRBD2	TRBV4-1	-	TRBJ2-1	CASSLTLAGDPNVQSF	TGCGCCAGCAGCCTCACACTAGCGGGAGACCCCAATGTGCAGTCCTTC